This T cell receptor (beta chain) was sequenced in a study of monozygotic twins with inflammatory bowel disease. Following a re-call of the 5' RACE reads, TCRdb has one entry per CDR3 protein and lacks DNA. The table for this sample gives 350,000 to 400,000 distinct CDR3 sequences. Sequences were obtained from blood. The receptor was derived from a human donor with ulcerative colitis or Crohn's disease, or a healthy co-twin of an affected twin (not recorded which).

The CDR3 here is CASSLFGTGELFF. V is TRBV7-3 and J is TRBJ2-2. Germline loops: CDR1 SGHTA, CDR2 FQGTGA. This CDR3 spans 13 amino acids.